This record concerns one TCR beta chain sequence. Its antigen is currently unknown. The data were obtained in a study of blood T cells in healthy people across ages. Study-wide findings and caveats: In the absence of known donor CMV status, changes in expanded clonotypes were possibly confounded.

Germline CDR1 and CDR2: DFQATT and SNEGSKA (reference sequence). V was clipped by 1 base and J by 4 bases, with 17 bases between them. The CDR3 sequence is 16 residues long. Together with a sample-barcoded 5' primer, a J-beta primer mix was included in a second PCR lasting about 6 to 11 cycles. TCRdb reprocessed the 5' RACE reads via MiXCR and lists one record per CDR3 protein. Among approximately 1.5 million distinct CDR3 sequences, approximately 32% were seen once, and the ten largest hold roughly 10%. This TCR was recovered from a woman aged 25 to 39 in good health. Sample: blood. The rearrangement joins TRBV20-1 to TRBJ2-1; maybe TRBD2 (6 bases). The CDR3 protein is CSARVAFAGRYNEQFF. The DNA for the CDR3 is TGCAGTGCTAGAGTAGCATTCGCGGGACGATACAATGAGCAGTTCTTC.